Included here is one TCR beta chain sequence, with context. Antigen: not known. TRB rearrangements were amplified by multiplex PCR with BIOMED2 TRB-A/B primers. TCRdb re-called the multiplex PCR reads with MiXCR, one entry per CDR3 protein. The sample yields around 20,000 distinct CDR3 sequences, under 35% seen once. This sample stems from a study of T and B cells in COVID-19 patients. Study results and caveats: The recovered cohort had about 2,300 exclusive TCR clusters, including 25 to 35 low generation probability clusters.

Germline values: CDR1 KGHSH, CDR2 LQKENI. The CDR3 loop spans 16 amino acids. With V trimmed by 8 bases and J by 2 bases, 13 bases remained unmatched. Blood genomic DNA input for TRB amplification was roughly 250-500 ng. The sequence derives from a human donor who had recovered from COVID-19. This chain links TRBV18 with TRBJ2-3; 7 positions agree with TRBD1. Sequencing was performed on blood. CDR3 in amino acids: CASPTRPGQPTDTQYF. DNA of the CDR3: TGTGCCAGCCCCACGCGACCGGGACAGCCCACAGATACGCAGTATTTT. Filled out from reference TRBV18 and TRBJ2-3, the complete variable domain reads NAGVMQNPRHLVRRRGQEARLRCSPMKGHSHVYWYRQLPEEGLKFMVYLQKENIIDESGMPKERFSAEFPKEGPSILRIQQVVRGDSAAYFCASPTRPGQPTDTQYFGPGTRLTVL.